This T cell receptor beta chain was obtained from a study of cytomegalovirus exposure and HLA in healthy donors. Overall study results and limits: The listing of 150 or so TCR beta chains classed them as cytomegalovirus-associated. Reports credit the classifier with highly specific, highly sensitive diagnosis of cytomegalovirus status. TCR sequences were mostly rare, though some public TCRs occurred in many donors.

Some clones are missing from TCRdb's copy, which holds only in-frame ones; the method was immunoSEQ multiplex PCR. The sample yields about 74,000 clones, about 93% seen once. The CDR3 covers 13 residues. The germline gives CDR1 MGHRA, CDR2 YSYEKL. V was pared by 1 base and J by 3 bases, with 4 bases between. In regard to this clone: Its antigen is unknown.

What was sequenced was PBMCs. The chain has TRBV4-1 and TRBJ1-5; D not certain. This TCR derives from a woman in her late teens or twenties in good health and CMV-seropositive. For the CDR3, the DNA is TGCGCCAGCAGCCAAGCAGACAATCAGCCCCAGCATTTT. It encodes CASSQADNQPQHF.